The rows below give T cell receptor beta chains drawn from one sample of a study of cytomegalovirus exposure and HLA in healthy donors. The table came from immunoSEQ multiplex PCR; TCRdb's copy has only in-frame clones and leaves some out. Of approximately 130,000 clones listed, roughly 83% are singletons. Sequencing used PBMCs. The receptors were sampled from a girl between 2 and 10 years old in good health and CMV-seronegative. Both conserved end residues are part of each CDR3. The order of the fields is D gene, clone size, CDR3 length, V gene, J gene, CDR3 DNA, CDR3 protein. A D gene is named only where the DNA matches it firmly. Size tells how often a clone was seen (once, few, many) or the class of an expanded clone, and some rows leave it out.

d_gene: TRBD2
abundance: NA
len: 18
v_gene: TRBV10-2
j_gene: TRBJ2-1
CDR3nt: TGCGCCAGCAGTGAATTTTTAGCGGGGGAGCGGCCCTACAATGAGCAGTTCTTC
CDR3aa: CASSEFLAGERPYNEQFF

d_gene: NA
abundance: NA
len: 14
v_gene: TRBV2
j_gene: TRBJ2-2
CDR3nt: TGTGCCAGCAGGGGGGCCGGTCGCACCGGGGAGCTGTTTTTT
CDR3aa: CASRGAGRTGELFF

d_gene: NA
abundance: NA
len: 14
v_gene: TRBV5-4
j_gene: TRBJ2-3
CDR3nt: TGTGCCAGCAGCCGTGGGGGCGCGACAGATACGCAGTATTTT
CDR3aa: CASSRGGATDTQYF

d_gene: NA
abundance: NA
len: 12
v_gene: TRBV5-5
j_gene: TRBJ1-2
CDR3nt: TGTGCCAGCAACCACCCGGGGTTTGGCTACACCTTC
CDR3aa: CASNHPGFGYTF

d_gene: NA
abundance: NA
len: 16
v_gene: TRBV6-1
j_gene: TRBJ2-1
CDR3nt: TGTGCCAGCAGTGAAGCGCACGGACTCTCCTACAATGAGCAGTTCTTC
CDR3aa: CASSEAHGLSYNEQFF

d_gene: NA
abundance: few
len: 13
v_gene: TRBV19
j_gene: TRBJ2-7
CDR3nt: TGTGCCACTTTGGACAGAGCCTCCTACGAGCAGTACTTC
CDR3aa: CATLDRASYEQYF

d_gene: NA
abundance: NA
len: 18
v_gene: TRBV1
j_gene: TRBJ2-2
CDR3nt: TGCACCAGCAGCGCTCTCCCGGGACTAGCGGGAGGGAGAGGGGAGCTGTTTTTT
CDR3aa: CTSSALPGLAGGRGELFF

d_gene: TRBD2
abundance: NA
len: 16
v_gene: TRBV6-4
j_gene: TRBJ2-3
CDR3nt: TGTGCCAGCAGTGACTCGTCTAGCGGGGGGACAGATACGCAGTATTTT
CDR3aa: CASSDSSSGGTDTQYF

d_gene: TRBD1
abundance: NA
len: 15
v_gene: TRBV2
j_gene: TRBJ2-3
CDR3nt: TGTGCCAGCAGTCGACAGGGCGGAGACACAGATACGCAGTATTTT
CDR3aa: CASSRQGGDTDTQYF

d_gene: NA
abundance: NA
len: 14
v_gene: TRBV6-1
j_gene: TRBJ1-4
CDR3nt: TGTGCCAGCAGTGACCGGGGGAGGGGTGAAAAACTGTTTTTT
CDR3aa: CASSDRGRGEKLFF

d_gene: NA
abundance: NA
len: 13
v_gene: TRBV7-9
j_gene: TRBJ2-1
CDR3nt: TGTGCCAGCAGCTTAGAACACAACAATGAGCAGTTCTTC
CDR3aa: CASSLEHNNEQFF

d_gene: NA
abundance: NA
len: 18
v_gene: TRBV7-3
j_gene: TRBJ2-1
CDR3nt: TGTGCCAGCAGCCGCTATATCCCCTCCCCAAGCTCCTACAATGAGCAGTTCTTC
CDR3aa: CASSRYIPSPSSYNEQFF